This T cell receptor beta chain was sequenced for a study of T cells in Graves' hyperthyroidism and ophthalmopathy. For the study at large: Any treatment followed the collection of peripheral blood at initial diagnosis. Study results and limitations: Ophthalmopathy cases were set apart from stable hyperthyroidism by a 13 V-J model.

The CDR3 totals 15 residues. V was trimmed by 2 bases and J by 4 bases, leaving 14 bases between them. Germline values: CDR1 KGHDR, CDR2 SFDVKD. Ophthalmopathy in the patients scored at least 3 on Clinical Activity Score and at least 4 on NOSPECS grade, lasting under 3 months. This sample holds PBMCs from roughly 10 ml fresh peripheral blood. This clonotype occurred many times. Its matching antigen is unknown. There were TCR beta CDR3 regions amplified from RNA transcripts. The HTBI primer set was used in a first-round RT-PCR of the TCR CDR3. TCRdb redid the calling of the multiplex PCR reads with MiXCR, one entry per CDR3 protein. The table shows fewer than 550,000 distinct CDR3 sequences, with about 24% occurring only once.

Material: blood. The receptor was isolated from a woman aged 30 to 39 with Graves' ophthalmopathy. The gene calls are TRBV24-1 and TRBJ2-7; either TRBD1 or TRBD2 may fit D (5 bases each). The DNA for the CDR3 is TGTGCCACCAGTGATTCGGACGATGGGGGTTACGAGCAGTACTTC. Protein sequence: CATSDSDDGGYEQYF.